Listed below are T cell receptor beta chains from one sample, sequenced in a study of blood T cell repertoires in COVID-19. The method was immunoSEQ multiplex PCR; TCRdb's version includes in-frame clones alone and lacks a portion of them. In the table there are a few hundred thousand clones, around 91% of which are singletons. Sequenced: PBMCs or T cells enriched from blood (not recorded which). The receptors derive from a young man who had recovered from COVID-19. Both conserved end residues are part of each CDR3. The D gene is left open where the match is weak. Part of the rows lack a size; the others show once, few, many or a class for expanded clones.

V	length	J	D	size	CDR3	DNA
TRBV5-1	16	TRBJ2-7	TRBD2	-	CASSLTSGGVAYEQYF	TGCGCCAGCAGCTTAACTAGCGGGGGGGTAGCCTACGAGCAGTACTTC
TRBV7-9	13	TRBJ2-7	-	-	CASSFGSGYEQYF	TGTGCCAGCAGTTTTGGAAGCGGGTACGAGCAGTACTTC
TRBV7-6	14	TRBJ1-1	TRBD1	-	CASSLGPGGTEAFF	TGTGCCAGCAGCTTAGGCCCAGGGGGCACTGAAGCTTTCTTT
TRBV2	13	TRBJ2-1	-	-	CASSPDRYNEQFF	TGTGCCAGCAGTCCGGACAGATACAATGAGCAGTTCTTC
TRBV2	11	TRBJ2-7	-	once	CASNLSYEQYF	TGTGCCAGCAACCTATCCTACGAGCAGTACTTC
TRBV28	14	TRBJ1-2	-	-	CASSLTSGIYGYTF	TGTGCCAGCAGTTTAACGTCAGGGATCTATGGCTACACCTTC
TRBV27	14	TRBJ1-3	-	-	CASSFLLSGNTIYF	TGTGCCAGCAGTTTCCTTCTCTCTGGAAACACCATATATTTT
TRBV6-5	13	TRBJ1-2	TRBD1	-	CASRLQGNYGYTF	TGTGCCAGCAGGCTACAGGGGAACTATGGCTACACCTTC
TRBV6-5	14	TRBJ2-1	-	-	CASVSGTSYNEQFF	TGTGCCAGCGTAAGCGGCACTTCCTACAATGAGCAGTTCTTC
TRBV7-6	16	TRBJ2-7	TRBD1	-	CASSLRGQGHSYEQYF	TGTGCCAGCAGCCTAAGGGGACAGGGTCATTCCTACGAGCAGTACTTC
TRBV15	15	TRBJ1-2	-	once	CATSRVGGDRRGYTF	TGTGCCACCTCCAGGGTGGGGGGGGATCGGCGAGGCTACACCTTC
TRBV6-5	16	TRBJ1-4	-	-	CASSSPGMRGNEKLFF	TGTGCCAGCAGTTCCCCTGGGATGCGGGGTAATGAAAAACTGTTTTTT
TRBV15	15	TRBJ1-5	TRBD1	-	CATSRVGTVNQPQHF	TGTGCCACCAGCAGAGTCGGGACAGTTAATCAGCCCCAGCATTTT
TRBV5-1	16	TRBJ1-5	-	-	CASSLGGVGSGTPQHF	TGCGCCAGCAGCTTGGGGGGGGTCGGGTCCGGAACGCCTCAGCATTTT
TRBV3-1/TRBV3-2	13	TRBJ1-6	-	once	CASSQGDRPPLHF	TGTGCCAGCAGCCAAGGTGACAGGCCGCCCCTCCACTTT
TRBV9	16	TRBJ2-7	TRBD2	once	CASSPHSGRARYEQYF	TGTGCCAGCAGCCCCCATAGCGGGAGAGCCCGCTACGAGCAGTACTTC
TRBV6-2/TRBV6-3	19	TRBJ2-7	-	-	CASSYSFFEDSTGSYEQYF	TGTGCCAGCAGTTACTCCTTCTTTGAAGACAGCACCGGATCCTACGAGCAGTACTTC
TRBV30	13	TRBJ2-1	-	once	CAWTRLVYNEQFF	TGTGCCTGGACAAGACTAGTCTACAATGAGCAGTTCTTC
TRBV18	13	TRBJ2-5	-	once	CASSPGQQETQYF	TGTGCCAGCTCACCAGGACAGCAAGAGACCCAGTACTTC
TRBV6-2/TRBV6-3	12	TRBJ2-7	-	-	CASSSQGNEQYF	TGTGCCAGCAGTTCACAGGGCAACGAGCAGTACTTC
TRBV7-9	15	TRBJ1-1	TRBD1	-	CASSPGGPLNTEAFF	TGTGCCAGCAGTCCAGGGGGCCCATTGAACACTGAAGCTTTCTTT
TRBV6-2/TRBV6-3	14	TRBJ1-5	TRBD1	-	CASSWTGGDQPQHF	TGTGCCAGCAGCTGGACAGGGGGCGATCAGCCCCAGCATTTT
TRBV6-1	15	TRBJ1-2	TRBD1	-	CASSEDRGMKYGYTF	TGTGCCAGCAGTGAGGACAGGGGGATGAAGTATGGCTACACCTTC
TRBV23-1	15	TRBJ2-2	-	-	CASSRSGELSGELFF	TGCGCCAGCAGCCGATCGGGGGAATTGTCCGGGGAGCTGTTTTTT
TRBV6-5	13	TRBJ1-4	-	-	CASKGGGGEKLFF	TGTGCCAGCAAGGGGGGAGGGGGTGAAAAACTGTTTTTT